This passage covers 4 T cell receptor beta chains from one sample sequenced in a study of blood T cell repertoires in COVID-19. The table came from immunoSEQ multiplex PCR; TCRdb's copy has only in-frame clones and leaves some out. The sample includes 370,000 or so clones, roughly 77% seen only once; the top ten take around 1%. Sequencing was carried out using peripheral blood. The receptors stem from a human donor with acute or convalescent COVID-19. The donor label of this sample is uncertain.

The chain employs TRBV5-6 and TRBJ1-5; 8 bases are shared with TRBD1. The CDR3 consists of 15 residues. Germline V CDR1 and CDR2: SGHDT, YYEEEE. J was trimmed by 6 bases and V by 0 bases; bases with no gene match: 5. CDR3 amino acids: CASSLGRTGLQPQHF. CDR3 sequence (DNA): TGTGCCAGCAGCTTGGGGCGGACAGGGCTTCAGCCCCAGCATTTT.

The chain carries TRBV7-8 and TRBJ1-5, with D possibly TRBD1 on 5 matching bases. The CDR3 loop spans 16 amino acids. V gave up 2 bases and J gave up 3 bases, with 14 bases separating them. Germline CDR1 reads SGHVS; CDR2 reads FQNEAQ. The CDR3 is CASSLWGGDNNQPQHF. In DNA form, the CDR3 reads TGTGCCAGCAGCTTATGGGGAGGGGATAACAATCAGCCCCAGCATTTT.

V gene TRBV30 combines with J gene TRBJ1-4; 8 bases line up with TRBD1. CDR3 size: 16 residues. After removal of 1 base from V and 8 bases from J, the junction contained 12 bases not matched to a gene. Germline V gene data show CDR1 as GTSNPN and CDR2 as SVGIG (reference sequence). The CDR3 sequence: CAWSGGTGGVVEKLFF. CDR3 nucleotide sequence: TGTGCCTGGAGTGGGGGGACAGGCGGGGTGGTGGAAAAACTGTTTTTT.

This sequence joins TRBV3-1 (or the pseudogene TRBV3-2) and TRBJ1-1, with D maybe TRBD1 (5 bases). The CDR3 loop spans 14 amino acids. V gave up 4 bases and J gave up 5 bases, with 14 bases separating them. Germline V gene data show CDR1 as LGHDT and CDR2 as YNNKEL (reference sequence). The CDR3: CASSPGHQWTEAFF. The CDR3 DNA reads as TGTGCCAGCAGCCCTGGACATCAGTGGACTGAAGCTTTCTTT.